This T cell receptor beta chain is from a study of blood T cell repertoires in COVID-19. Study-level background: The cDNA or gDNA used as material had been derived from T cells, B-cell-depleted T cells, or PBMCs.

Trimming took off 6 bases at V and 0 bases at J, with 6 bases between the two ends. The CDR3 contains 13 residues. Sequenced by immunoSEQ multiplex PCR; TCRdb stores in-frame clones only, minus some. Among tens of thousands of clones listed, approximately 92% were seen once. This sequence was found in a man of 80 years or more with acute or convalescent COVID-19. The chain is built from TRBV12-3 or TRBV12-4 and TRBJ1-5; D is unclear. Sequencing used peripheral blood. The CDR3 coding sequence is TGTGCCAGCAGCCTTAATAGCAATCAGCCCCAGCATTTT. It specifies CASSLNSNQPQHF.